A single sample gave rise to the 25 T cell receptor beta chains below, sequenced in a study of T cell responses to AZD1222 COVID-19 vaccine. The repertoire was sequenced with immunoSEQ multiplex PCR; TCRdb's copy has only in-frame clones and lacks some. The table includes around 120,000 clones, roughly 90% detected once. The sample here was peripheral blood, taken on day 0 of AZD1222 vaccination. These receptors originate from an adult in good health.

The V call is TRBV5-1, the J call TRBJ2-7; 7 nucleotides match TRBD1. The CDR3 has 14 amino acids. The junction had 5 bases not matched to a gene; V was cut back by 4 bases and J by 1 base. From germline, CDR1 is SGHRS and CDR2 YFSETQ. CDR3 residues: CASSVGDRSYEQYF. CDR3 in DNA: TGCGCCAGCAGCGTGGGGGACAGATCCTACGAGCAGTACTTC. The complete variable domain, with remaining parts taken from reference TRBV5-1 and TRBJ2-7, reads KAGVTQTPRYLIKTRGQQVTLSCSPISGHRSVSWYQQTPGQGLQFLFEYFSETQRNKGNFPGRFSGRQFSNSRSEMNVSTLELGDSALYLCASSVGDRSYEQYFGPGTRLTVT.

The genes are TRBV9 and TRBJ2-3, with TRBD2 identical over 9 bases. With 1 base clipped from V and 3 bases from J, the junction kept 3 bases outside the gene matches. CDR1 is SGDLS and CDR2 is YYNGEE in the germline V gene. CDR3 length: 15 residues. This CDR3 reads CASSVSREGTDTQYF. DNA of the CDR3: TGTGCCAGCAGCGTATCGCGGGAGGGAACAGATACGCAGTATTTT.

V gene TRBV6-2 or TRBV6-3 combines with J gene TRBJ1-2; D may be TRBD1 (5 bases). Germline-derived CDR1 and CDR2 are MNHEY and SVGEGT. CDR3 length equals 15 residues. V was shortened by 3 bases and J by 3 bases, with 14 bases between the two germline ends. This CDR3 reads CASSYPGRLDYGYTF. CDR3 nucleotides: TGTGCCAGCAGTTATCCGGGACGCCTGGACTATGGCTACACCTTC.

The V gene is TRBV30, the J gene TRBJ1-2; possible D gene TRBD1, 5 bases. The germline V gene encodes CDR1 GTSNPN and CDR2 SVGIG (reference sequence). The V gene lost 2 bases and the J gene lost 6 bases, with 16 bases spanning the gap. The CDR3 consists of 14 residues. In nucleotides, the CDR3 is TGTGCCTGGAGTCTTTCGGGGGGTCGCGATGGCTACACCTTC. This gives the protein CAWSLSGGRDGYTF.

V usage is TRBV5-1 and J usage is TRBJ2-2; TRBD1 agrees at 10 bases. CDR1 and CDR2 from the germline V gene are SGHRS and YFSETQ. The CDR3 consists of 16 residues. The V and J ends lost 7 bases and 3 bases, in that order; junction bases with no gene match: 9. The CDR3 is CASFPGTGEYTGELFF. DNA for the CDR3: TGCGCCAGCTTCCCCGGGACAGGGGAATACACCGGGGAGCTGTTTTTT.

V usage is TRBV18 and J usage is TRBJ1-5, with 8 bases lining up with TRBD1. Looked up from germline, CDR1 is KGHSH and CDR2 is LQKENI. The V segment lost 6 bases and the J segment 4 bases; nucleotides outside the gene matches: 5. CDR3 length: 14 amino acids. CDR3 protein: CASSPDRDNQPQHF. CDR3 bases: TGTGCCAGCTCGCCGGACAGGGATAATCAGCCCCAGCATTTT.

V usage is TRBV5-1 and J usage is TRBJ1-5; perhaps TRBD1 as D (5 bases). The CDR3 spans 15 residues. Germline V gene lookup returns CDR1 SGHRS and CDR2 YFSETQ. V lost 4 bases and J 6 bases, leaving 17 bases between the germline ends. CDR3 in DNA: TGCGCCAGCAGCGTTGACGGAGAGAGGGGTCAGCCCCAGCATTTT. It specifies CASSVDGERGQPQHF.

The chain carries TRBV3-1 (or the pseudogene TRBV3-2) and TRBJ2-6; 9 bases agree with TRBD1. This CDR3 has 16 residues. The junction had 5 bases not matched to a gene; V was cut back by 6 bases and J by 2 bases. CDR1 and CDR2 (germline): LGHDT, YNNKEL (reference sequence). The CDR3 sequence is CASSQTGGTGANVLTF. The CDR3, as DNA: TGTGCCAGCAGTCAGACAGGGGGAACTGGGGCCAACGTCCTGACTTTC.

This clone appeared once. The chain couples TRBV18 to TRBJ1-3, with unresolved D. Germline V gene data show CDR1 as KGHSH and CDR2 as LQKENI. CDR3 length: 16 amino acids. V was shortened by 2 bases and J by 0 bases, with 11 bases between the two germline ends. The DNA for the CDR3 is TGTGCCAGCTCACCATCGGCCACCAGCTCTGGAAACACCATATATTTT. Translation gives CASSPSATSSGNTIYF.

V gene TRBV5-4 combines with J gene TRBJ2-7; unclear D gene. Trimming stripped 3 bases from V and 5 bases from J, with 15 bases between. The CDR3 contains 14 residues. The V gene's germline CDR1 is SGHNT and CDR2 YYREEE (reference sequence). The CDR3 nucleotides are TGTGCCAGCAGCTCCCAGTCCGGGTTTGACGAGCAGTACTTC. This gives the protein CASSSQSGFDEQYF.

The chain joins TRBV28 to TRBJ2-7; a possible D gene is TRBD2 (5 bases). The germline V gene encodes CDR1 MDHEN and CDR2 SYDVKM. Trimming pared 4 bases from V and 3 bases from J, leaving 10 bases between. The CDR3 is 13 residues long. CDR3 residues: CASSSGLLYEQYF. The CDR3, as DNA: TGTGCCAGCAGTTCAGGACTGCTCTACGAGCAGTACTTC.

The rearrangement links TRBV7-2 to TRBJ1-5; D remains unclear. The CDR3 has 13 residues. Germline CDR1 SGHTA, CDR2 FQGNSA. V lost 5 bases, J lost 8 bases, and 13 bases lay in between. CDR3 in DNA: TGTGCCAGCAGCAGACTGTATATGGAGCCCCAGCATTTT. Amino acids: CASSRLYMEPQHF.

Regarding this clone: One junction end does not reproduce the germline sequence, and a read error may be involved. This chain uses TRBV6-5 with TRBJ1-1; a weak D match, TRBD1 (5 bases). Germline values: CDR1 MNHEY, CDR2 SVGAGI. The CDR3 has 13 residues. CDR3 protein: CATRTTAGTEAFF. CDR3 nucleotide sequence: TGTGCCACTCGGACAACTGCGGGCACTGAAGCCTTCTTT.

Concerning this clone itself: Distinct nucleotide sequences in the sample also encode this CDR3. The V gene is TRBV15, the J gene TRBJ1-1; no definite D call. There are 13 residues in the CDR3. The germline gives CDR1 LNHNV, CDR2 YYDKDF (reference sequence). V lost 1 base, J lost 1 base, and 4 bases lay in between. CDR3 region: CATSRGGNTEAFF. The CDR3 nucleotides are TGTGCCACCAGCAGAGGGGGGAACACTGAAGCTTTCTTT.

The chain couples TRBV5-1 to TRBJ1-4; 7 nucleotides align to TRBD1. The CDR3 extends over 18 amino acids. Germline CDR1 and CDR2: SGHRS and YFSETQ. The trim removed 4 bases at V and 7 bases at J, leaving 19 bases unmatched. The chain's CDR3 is CASSPKDRVGAKSEKLFF. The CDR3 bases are TGCGCCAGCAGCCCGAAAGACAGGGTTGGAGCGAAGAGTGAAAAACTGTTTTTT.

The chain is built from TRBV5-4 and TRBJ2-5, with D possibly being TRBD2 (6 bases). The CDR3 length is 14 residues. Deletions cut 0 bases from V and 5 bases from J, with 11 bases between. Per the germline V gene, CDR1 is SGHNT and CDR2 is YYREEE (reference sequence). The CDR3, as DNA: TGTGCCAGCAGCTTGGGGGATCGGGAGGAGACCCAGTACTTC. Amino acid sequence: CASSLGDREETQYF.

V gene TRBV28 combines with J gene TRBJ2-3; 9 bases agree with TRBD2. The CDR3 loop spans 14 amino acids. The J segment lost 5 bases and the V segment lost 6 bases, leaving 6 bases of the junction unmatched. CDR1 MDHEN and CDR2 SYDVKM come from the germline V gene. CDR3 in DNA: TGTGCCAGCAGAAGGAGCGGGAGGAGAGATACGCAGTATTTT. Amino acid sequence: CASRRSGRRDTQYF. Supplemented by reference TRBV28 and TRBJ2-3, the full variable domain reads DVKVTQSSRYLVKRTGEKVFLECVQDMDHENMFWYRQDPGLGLRLIYFSYDVKMKEKGDIPEGYSVSREKKERFSLILESASTNQTSMYLCASRRSGRRDTQYFGPGTRLTVL.

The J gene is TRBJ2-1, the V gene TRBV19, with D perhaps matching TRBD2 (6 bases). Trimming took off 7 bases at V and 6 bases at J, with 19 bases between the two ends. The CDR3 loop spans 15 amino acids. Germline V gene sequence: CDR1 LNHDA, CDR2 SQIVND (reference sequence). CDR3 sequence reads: CASNPQAAAGNEQFF. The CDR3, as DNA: TGTGCCAGTAACCCGCAGGCGGCAGCGGGCAATGAGCAGTTCTTC.

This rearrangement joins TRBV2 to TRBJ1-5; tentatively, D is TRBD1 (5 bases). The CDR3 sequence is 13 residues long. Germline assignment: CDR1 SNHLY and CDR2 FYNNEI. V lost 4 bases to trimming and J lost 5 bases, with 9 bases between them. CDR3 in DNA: TGTGCCAGCAGTGCCTTCAGGGATCAGCCCCAGCATTTT. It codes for CASSAFRDQPQHF.

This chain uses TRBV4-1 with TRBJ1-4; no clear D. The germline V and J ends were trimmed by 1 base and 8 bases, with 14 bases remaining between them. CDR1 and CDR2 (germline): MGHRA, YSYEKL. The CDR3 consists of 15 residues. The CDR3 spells CASSQGFLEVEKLFF. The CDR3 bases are TGCGCCAGCAGCCAAGGGTTCTTAGAGGTCGAAAAACTGTTTTTT.

DNA of the CDR3: TGTGCCAGCAGTTTTCCGGGGAACACTGAAGCTTTCTTT. It translates to CASSFPGNTEAFF. V gene TRBV12-3 or TRBV12-4 combines with J gene TRBJ1-1; D gene ambiguous. This CDR3 contains 13 residues. The germline V and J ends were trimmed by 3 bases and 1 base, with 6 bases remaining between them.

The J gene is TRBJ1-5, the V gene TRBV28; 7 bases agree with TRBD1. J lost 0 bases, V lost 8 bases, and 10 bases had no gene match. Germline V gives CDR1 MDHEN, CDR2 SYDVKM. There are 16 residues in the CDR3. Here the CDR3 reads CASHPSGGYSNQPQHF. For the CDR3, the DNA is TGTGCCAGCCACCCATCAGGGGGTTATAGCAATCAGCCCCAGCATTTT.

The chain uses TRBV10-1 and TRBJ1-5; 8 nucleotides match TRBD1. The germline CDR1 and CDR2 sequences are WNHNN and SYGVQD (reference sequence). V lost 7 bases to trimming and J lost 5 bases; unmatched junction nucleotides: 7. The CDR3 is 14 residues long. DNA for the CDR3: TGCGCCAGCATTAAGGACAGGGACGATCAGCCCCAGCATTTT. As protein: CASIKDRDDQPQHF.

The CDR3 DNA follows: TGTGCCAGCAGCAAGACAGCGATGTACAATGAGCAGTTCTTC. Its protein is CASSKTAMYNEQFF. The rearrangement links TRBV6-4 to TRBJ2-1; D is perhaps TRBD1 (5 bases). V lost 6 bases and J 4 bases, leaving 13 bases between the germline ends. CDR1 MRHNA and CDR2 SNTAGT come from the germline V gene. The CDR3 consists of 14 residues.

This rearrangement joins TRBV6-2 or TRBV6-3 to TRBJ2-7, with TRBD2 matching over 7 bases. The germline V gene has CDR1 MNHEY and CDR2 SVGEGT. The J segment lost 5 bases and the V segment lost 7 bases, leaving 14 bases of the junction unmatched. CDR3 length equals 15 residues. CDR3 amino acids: CASIPTGSGTHEQYF. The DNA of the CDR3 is TGTGCCAGCATCCCCACGGGGAGCGGGACGCACGAGCAGTACTTC.